This T cell receptor beta chain was found in a study of PD-1 blockade in classical Hodgkin lymphoma. Study outcomes and limitations: Patients starting nivolumab under 1 year after ASCT were excluded.

Germline V gives CDR1 SGHNT, CDR2 YYREEE (reference sequence). The V gene lost 3 bases and the J gene lost 3 bases, with 13 bases spanning the gap. The CDR3 extends over 14 amino acids. The table came from immunoSEQ multiplex PCR; TCRdb's copy has only in-frame clones and leaves some out. The sample gives 39,000 or so clones, around 87% of which show up once; 5.5% to 6.5% is in the top ten. All trial patients relapsed after autologous stem cell transplantation. About this clone itself: The antigen is not known.

This sequence originates from a human donor with classical Hodgkin lymphoma. This chain joins TRBV5-4 and TRBJ2-7, with D maybe TRBD1 (5 bases). The sequenced sample was peripheral blood mononuclear cells (PBMCs), obtained before the second cycle of nivolumab. For the CDR3, the DNA is TGTGCCAGCAGCTCACCTAAGCAGGGCTACGAGCAGTACTTC. The encoded protein is CASSSPKQGYEQYF.